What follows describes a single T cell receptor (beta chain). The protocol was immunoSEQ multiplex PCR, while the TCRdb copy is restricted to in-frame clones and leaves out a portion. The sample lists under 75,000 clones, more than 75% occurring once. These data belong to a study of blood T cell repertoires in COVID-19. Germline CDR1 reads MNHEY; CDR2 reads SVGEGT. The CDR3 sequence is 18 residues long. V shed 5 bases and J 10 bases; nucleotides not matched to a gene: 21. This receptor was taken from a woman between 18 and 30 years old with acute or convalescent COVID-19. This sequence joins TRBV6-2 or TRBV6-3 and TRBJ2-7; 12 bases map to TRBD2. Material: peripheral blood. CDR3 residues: CASSRILQTSGRGTGQYF. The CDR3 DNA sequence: TGTGCCAGCAGTCGGATACTCCAGACTAGCGGGAGAGGTACTGGACAGTACTTC.